Shown below are 25 T cell receptor beta chains from a single sample sequenced in a study of T cell repertoires in cytomegalovirus infection. TCRdb called the reads again in MiXCR, with one record for every CDR3 protein. The sample contains fewer than 550,000 distinct CDR3 sequences, 25% to 40% of which appear only once. Input material: PBMCs. The receptors here all came from a human donor in good health (CMV status not recorded). Some clones in this sample may be carry-over from other donors' samples.

The CDR3 reads CASSQTSGGSSEQFF. Written as DNA, the CDR3 is TGTGCCAGCAGCCAGACTAGCGGGGGGAGTAGTGAGCAGTTCTTC. This rearrangement joins TRBV6-4 to TRBJ2-1; 13 bases map to TRBD2. Germline values: CDR1 MRHNA, CDR2 SNTAGT. The V segment lost 6 bases and the J segment 9 bases; nucleotides outside the gene matches: 8. This CDR3 has 15 amino acids.

The chain carries TRBV7-3 and TRBJ2-3, with 8 bases fitting TRBD2. J gave up 4 bases and V 1 base, and 4 bases lay outside the gene matches. This CDR3 has 15 amino acids. The germline V gene has CDR1 SGHTA and CDR2 FQGTGA. This chain's CDR3 is CASSLNGGAADTQYF. CDR3 DNA sequence: TGTGCCAGCAGCTTAAACGGGGGGGCAGCAGATACGCAGTATTTT.

The genes are TRBV5-1 and TRBJ1-2; 9 nucleotides match TRBD1. Germline-derived CDR1 and CDR2 are SGHRS and YFSETQ. V was clipped by 6 bases and J by 4 bases; unmatched bases: 10. The CDR3 runs 15 residues. The CDR3 reads CASNGNDRGFYGYTF. The CDR3 nucleotides are TGCGCCAGCAACGGTAACGACAGGGGGTTCTATGGCTACACCTTC.

This rearrangement joins TRBV5-6 to TRBJ1-6; TRBD1 agrees at 9 bases. J lost 7 bases, V lost 2 bases, and 4 bases had no gene match. CDR1 and CDR2 from the germline V gene are SGHDT and YYEEEE. This CDR3 is 15 amino acids long. This chain's CDR3 is CASSLWDRENSPLHF. CDR3 coding DNA: TGTGCCAGCAGCTTATGGGACAGGGAGAATTCACCCCTCCACTTT.

This clonotype has just one count. The rearrangement uses TRBV7-3 and TRBJ1-2; 9 bases align to TRBD1. CDR3 length equals 15 residues. The J segment lost 4 bases and the V segment lost 4 bases, leaving 7 bases of the junction unmatched. Per germline, CDR1 SGHTA and CDR2 FQGTGA. CDR3 in DNA: TGTGCCAGCAGCTACTCCGGGACAGGGCCCTATGGCTACACCTTC. This codes for CASSYSGTGPYGYTF.

V is TRBV12-3 or TRBV12-4 and J is TRBJ2-6; D gene unclear. This CDR3 spans 16 amino acids. V was clipped by 6 bases and J by 1 base, with 13 bases between them. Here the CDR3 reads CASSRPGLSGANVLTF. The CDR3 DNA reads TGTGCCAGCAGCCGACCCGGCTTGTCTGGGGCCAACGTCCTGACTTTC.

The chain carries TRBV11-2 and TRBJ1-1, with unresolved D. The CDR3 loop spans 14 amino acids. The V and J ends lost 3 bases and 4 bases respectively, with 12 bases between them. Germline V CDR1 and CDR2: SGHAT, FQNNGV. This CDR3 reads CASSFGILGTEAFF. The CDR3 DNA follows: TGTGCCAGCAGCTTTGGGATCTTGGGCACTGAAGCTTTCTTT.

This clonotype was observed a handful of times. The J gene is TRBJ2-5, the V gene TRBV7-2; D is perhaps TRBD2 (5 bases). Germline assignment: CDR1 SGHTA and CDR2 FQGNSA. Trimming took 3 bases from V and 5 from J, leaving 7 bases between them. CDR3 length: 12 residues. The DNA of the CDR3 is TGTGCCAGCAGCTTTAGGGAGGAGACCCAGTACTTC. Encoded protein: CASSFREETQYF.

The chain combines TRBV20-1 with TRBJ2-1; the D gene could be TRBD1 or TRBD2 (5 bases each). This CDR3 spans 14 amino acids. V lost 0 bases, J lost 11 bases, and 17 bases lay in between. Germline-derived CDR1 and CDR2 are DFQATT and SNEGSKA (reference sequence). The CDR3 region is CSARDSGTVEKQFF. Here the CDR3 DNA reads TGCAGTGCTAGAGATAGTGGGACGGTGGAAAAGCAGTTCTTC.

A single count supports this clonotype. The V gene is TRBV7-2, the J gene TRBJ1-2, with D tentatively TRBD1 (5 bases). This CDR3 is 12 amino acids long. Looked up from germline, CDR1 is SGHTA and CDR2 is FQGNSA. V lost 2 bases and J 8 bases, leaving 9 bases between the germline ends. The CDR3 nucleotides are TGTGCCAGCAGCTTATCCTGGGGCGGCTACACCTTC. Encoded protein: CASSLSWGGYTF.

Points on this clonotype: This clone may be a read error of a much larger clone one base away. The gene calls are TRBV7-6 and TRBJ2-7; D is ambiguous. The germline V and J ends were trimmed by 1 base and 3 bases, with 10 bases remaining between them. The length of the CDR3 is 14 residues. CDR1 is SGHVS, CDR2 FNYEAQ, per germline. The CDR3 here is CASSLGWVNYEQYF. The CDR3 DNA sequence: TGTGCCAGCAGCTTAGGCTGGGTTAACTACGAGCAGTACTTC.

The chain recombines TRBV7-3 with TRBJ2-3, with 8 bases identical to TRBD2. Germline V lookup: CDR1 SGHTA, CDR2 FQGTGA. The CDR3 runs to 17 residues. J lost 6 bases, V lost 5 bases, and 16 bases had no gene match. CDR3 coding DNA: TGTGCCAGCAGCCCCACCCCACGGGGGGGGCAAAGGGATACGCAGTATTTT. Its translation is CASSPTPRGGQRDTQYF.

As to this clonotype: This may be a read error, as it is one base from a much larger clone. The conserved final phenylalanine or tryptophan is absent from the CDR3, which likely points to a read error. The rearrangement uses TRBV7-6 and TRBJ1-3; D unclear. This CDR3 has 13 amino acids. V was cut by 0 bases and J by 2 bases, with 2 bases left in between. CDR1 SGHVS and CDR2 FNYEAQ come from the germline V gene. DNA for the CDR3: TGTGCCAGCAGCTTAGCTGCTGGAAACACCATATATTGT. This sequence encodes CASSLAAGNTIYC.

The rearrangement uses TRBV6-2 or TRBV6-3 and TRBJ2-7, with 8 bases that match TRBD1. With V trimmed by 10 bases and J by 7 bases, 6 bases remained unmatched. CDR1 and CDR2 (germline): MNHEY, SVGEGT. The CDR3 has 11 residues. CDR3 DNA: TGTGCCACCACGGACAGGGATGAGCAGTACTTC. Amino acid sequence: CATTDRDEQYF.

V gene TRBV4-1 combines with J gene TRBJ1-2; 7 nucleotides align to TRBD1. The V gene's germline CDR1 is MGHRA and CDR2 YSYEKL. The V segment lost 4 bases and the J segment 4 bases; nucleotides outside the gene matches: 12. CDR3 size: 16 residues. DNA for the CDR3: TGCGCCAGCAGCCTGCCTCAACAGGGGAGACGCTATGGCTACACCTTC. As protein: CASSLPQQGRRYGYTF.

The V call is TRBV7-2, the J call TRBJ1-1; D unclear. The V and J ends lost 3 bases and 1 base respectively, with 15 bases between them. Germline V gene data show CDR1 as SGHTA and CDR2 as FQGNSA. The CDR3 is made up of 16 amino acids. CDR3 loop: CASSFSPLGRNTEAFF. As DNA, the CDR3 is TGTGCCAGCAGCTTCTCCCCCCTAGGTCGGAACACTGAAGCTTTCTTT.

The J gene is TRBJ1-2, the V gene TRBV7-8; D ambiguous. V was shortened by 5 bases and J by 0 bases, with 10 bases between the two germline ends. The CDR3 contains 14 residues. Germline V gives CDR1 SGHVS, CDR2 FQNEAQ. As DNA, the CDR3 is TGTGCCAGCAGCCAGACAAGAGCTAACTATGGCTACACCTTC. It codes for CASSQTRANYGYTF.

V and J are TRBV19 and TRBJ1-2; D is possibly TRBD1 (5 bases). The CDR3 spans 16 residues. Per germline, CDR1 LNHDA and CDR2 SQIVND (reference sequence). Trimming took off 3 bases at V and 1 base at J, with 15 bases between the two ends. This CDR3 reads CASSIWSGTLNYGYTF. CDR3 sequence (DNA): TGTGCCAGTAGTATCTGGTCGGGGACTCTTAACTATGGCTACACCTTC.

Remarks on this clonotype: A read error may account for a junction end that differs from germline. The chain has TRBV7-6 and TRBJ2-7; TRBD2 might be the D (5 bases). CDR3 size: 15 residues. The germline gives CDR1 SGHVS, CDR2 FNYEAQ. The CDR3 nucleotides read TGTGCCAGCAGCTTAGGAGGGCCCGGATTTGACGAGCAGTCCTTC. Translating it yields CASSLGGPGFDEQSF.

The chain couples TRBV6-4 to TRBJ2-3; D unresolved. V was cut by 0 bases and J by 7 bases, with 5 bases left in between. Germline V lookup: CDR1 MRHNA, CDR2 SNTAGT. This CDR3 region has 12 residues. In DNA form, the CDR3 reads TGTGCCAGCAGTGACTCCCAGAATACGCAGTATTTT. It translates to CASSDSQNTQYF.

Notes on this clonotype: This may be a read error: a much more frequent sequence differs by one nucleotide. This chain joins TRBV12-3 or TRBV12-4 and TRBJ1-5, with D possibly matching TRBD1 (5 bases). Trimming took off 8 bases at V and 3 bases at J, with 8 bases between the two ends. CDR3 length: 12 residues. The CDR3 DNA follows: TGTGCCAGCGGGGGGGACAATCAGCCCCAGCATTTT. As protein: CASGGDNQPQHF.

The chain uses TRBV20-1 and TRBJ1-3; D not resolved. CDR1 is DFQATT, CDR2 SNEGSKA, per germline (reference sequence). V was clipped by 0 bases and J by 2 bases, with 5 bases between them. The CDR3 sequence is 13 residues long. Here the CDR3 DNA reads TGCAGTGCTAGAGATTTAACTGGAAACACCATATATTTT. This encodes CSARDLTGNTIYF.

There are a few counts of this clonotype. The J gene is TRBJ1-6, the V gene TRBV10-3; D remains unclear. V was trimmed by 6 bases and J by 10 bases, leaving 16 bases between them. This CDR3 spans 14 amino acids. The germline gives CDR1 ENHRY, CDR2 SYGVKD. In DNA, the CDR3 is TGTGCCATCAGGGAAGGCAGTCTTGGATCACCCCTCCACTTT. Its translation is CAIREGSLGSPLHF.

The chain carries TRBV7-8 and TRBJ2-3; 15 bases map to TRBD2. Trimming removed 8 bases from V and 8 bases from J; junction bases left unmatched: 14. Per the germline V gene, CDR1 is SGHVS and CDR2 is FQNEAQ. This CDR3 spans 17 amino acids. The CDR3 coding sequence is TGTGCCAGCCAGGGACTAGCGGGGGGCCAAACTAGTTCTACGCAGTATTTT. Residues: CASQGLAGGQTSSTQYF.

This chain connects TRBV7-9 to TRBJ2-7; D unclear. Trimming removed 1 base from V and 0 bases from J, with 7 bases in between. CDR3 size: 14 residues. Germline V gene sequence: CDR1 SEHNR, CDR2 FQNEAQ (reference sequence). The CDR3 sequence is CASSLDGPSYEQYF. DNA of the CDR3: TGTGCCAGCAGCTTAGACGGCCCCTCCTACGAGCAGTACTTC.